The present T cell receptor beta chain was sequenced within a study of Tregs in tolerant kidney transplant recipients. Data came from immunoSEQ multiplex PCR; TCRdb stores just in-frame clones and leaves some out. The sample lists about 73,000 clones, roughly 90% occurring once. The germline gives CDR1 ENHRY, CDR2 SYGVKD. The CDR3 sequence is 13 residues long. Trimming removed 6 bases from V and 7 bases from J, with 13 bases in between. The receptor was isolated from a human donor who received a combined kidney and bone marrow transplant. The V and J genes are TRBV10-3 and TRBJ2-1; weak D call: TRBD1 (5 bases). Sequencing used Tregs from blood, obtained before the transplant. In DNA form, the CDR3 reads TGTGCCATCAGGACAGTGTTCACGAATGAGCAGTTCTTC. This translates into CAIRTVFTNEQFF.